The clone carrying this TCR beta chain was seen only once. The data belong to a study of blood T cell repertoires in COVID-19. Overall study context: Material from acute and convalescent COVID-19 was sourced from the United States, Italy and Spain.

Trimming removed 7 bases from V and 5 bases from J; junction bases left unmatched: 5. Germline CDR1 and CDR2: MDHEN and SYDVKM. The CDR3 runs 13 residues. Method: immunoSEQ multiplex PCR; TCRdb's copy keeps in-frame clones and lacks some. The table shows approximately 50,000 clones, with 75% to 80% occurring only once. Sequencing was performed on peripheral blood. The sequence was collected from a man in his 70s with active or convalescent COVID-19. The chain uses TRBV28 and TRBJ1-2; 9 bases line up with TRBD1. DNA for the CDR3: TGTGCCAGCACCTCCGGACAGGGGTATGGCTACACCTTC. This codes for CASTSGQGYGYTF.